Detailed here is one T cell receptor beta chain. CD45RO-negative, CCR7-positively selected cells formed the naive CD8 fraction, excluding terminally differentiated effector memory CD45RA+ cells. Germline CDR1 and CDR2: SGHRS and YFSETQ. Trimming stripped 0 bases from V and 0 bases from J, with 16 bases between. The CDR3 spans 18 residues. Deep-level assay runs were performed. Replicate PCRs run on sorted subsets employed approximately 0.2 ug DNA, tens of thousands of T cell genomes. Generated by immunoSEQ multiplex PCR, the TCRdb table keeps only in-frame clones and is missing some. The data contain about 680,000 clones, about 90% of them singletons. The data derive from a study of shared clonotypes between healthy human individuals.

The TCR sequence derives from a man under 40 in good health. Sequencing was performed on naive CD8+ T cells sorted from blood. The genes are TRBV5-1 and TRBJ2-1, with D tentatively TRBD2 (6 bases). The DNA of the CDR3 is TGCGCCAGCAGCTTGGAGGGCCCAACGGACTACTCCTACAATGAGCAGTTCTTC. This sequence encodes CASSLEGPTDYSYNEQFF.